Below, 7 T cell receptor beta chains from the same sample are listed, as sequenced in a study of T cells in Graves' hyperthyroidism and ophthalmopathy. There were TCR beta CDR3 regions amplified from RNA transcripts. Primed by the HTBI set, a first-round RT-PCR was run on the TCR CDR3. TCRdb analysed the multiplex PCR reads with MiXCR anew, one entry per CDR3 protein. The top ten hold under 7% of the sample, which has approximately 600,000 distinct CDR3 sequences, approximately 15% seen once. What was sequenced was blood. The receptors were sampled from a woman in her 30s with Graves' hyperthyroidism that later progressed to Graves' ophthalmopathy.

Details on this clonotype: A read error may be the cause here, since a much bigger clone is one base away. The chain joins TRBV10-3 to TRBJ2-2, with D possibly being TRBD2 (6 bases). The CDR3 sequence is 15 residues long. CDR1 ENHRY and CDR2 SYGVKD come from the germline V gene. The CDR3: CAILEGGMNSGELFF. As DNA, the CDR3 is TGTGCCATCCTAGAAGGCGGGATGAACAGCGGGGAGCTGTTTTTT.

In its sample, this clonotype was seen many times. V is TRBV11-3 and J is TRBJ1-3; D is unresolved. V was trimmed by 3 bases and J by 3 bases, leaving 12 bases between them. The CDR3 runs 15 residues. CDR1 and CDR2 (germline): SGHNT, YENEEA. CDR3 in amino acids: CASSFSSHGGNTIYF. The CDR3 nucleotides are TGTGCCAGCAGCTTCTCCTCCCACGGTGGAAACACCATATATTTT.

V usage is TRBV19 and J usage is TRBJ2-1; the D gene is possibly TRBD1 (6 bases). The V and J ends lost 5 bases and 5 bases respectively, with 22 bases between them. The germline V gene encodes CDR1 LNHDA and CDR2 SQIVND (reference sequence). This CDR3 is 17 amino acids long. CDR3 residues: CASSASPAGDLDNEQFF. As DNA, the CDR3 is TGTGCCAGTAGTGCCTCCCCCGCAGGGGATTTGGACAATGAGCAGTTCTTC.

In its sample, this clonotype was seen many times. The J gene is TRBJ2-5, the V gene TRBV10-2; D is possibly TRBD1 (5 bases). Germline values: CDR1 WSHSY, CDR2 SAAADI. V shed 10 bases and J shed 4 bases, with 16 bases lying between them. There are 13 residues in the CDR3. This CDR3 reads CATRQGVGETQYF. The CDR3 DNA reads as TGCGCCACCCGCCAGGGTGTTGGAGAGACCCAGTACTTC.

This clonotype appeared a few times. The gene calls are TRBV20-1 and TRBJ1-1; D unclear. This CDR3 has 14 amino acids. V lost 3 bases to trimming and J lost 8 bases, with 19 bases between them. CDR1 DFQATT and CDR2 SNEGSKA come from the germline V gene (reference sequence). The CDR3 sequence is CSASSGPQNGEAFF. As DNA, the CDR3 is TGCAGTGCTAGCTCCGGGCCGCAGAACGGCGAAGCTTTCTTT.

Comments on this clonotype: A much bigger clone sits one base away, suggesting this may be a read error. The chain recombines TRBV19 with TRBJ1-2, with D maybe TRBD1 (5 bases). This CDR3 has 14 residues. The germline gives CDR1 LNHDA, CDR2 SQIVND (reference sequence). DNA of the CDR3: TGTGCCAGTAGTTTCAGGCCGCGGGACTATGGCCACACCTTC. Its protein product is CASSFRPRDYGHTF. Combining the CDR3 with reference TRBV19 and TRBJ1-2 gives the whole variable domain DGGITQSPKYLFRKEGQNVTLSCEQNLNHDAMYWYRQDPGQGLRLIYYSQIVNDFQKGDIAEGYSVSREKKESFPLTVTSAQKNPTAFYLCASSFRPRDYGHTFGSGTRLTVV.

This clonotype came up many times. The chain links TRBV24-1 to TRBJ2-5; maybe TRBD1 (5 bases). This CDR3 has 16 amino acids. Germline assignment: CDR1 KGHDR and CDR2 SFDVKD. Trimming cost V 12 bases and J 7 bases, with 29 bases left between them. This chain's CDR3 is CAPRGRYDRDVPTQYF. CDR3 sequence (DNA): TGTGCCCCTAGGGGCAGGTACGATAGAGATGTCCCGACCCAGTACTTC.